This entry concerns a single TCR beta chain. The identical CDR3 is also encoded by other nucleotide sequences in the sample. Sequenced by immunoSEQ multiplex PCR; TCRdb stores in-frame clones only, minus some. Counted here are roughly 2.2 million clones, approximately 93% occurring once; the ten biggest clones make up approximately 0.4%. The data belong to a study of shared clonotypes between healthy human individuals. With 0 bases removed from V and 6 bases from J, the gap between germline ends came to 0 bases. The CDR3 runs to 10 residues. Germline V gene data show CDR1 as DFQATT and CDR2 as SNEGSKA (reference sequence).

The receptor was isolated from a man between 18 and 35 years old in good health. Some clones in this sample may be carry-over from other donors' samples. This sequence joins TRBV20-1 and TRBJ2-4, with D unclear. Source material: naive CD4+ T cells from PBMCs. The subset: CD45RA+ positively selected. CDR3 loop: CSARENIQYF. CDR3 bases: TGCAGTGCTAGAGAAAACATTCAGTACTTC.